This T cell receptor beta chain is from a study of T-cell memory formation after mild COVID-19. Study-level results: The authors did not confirm SARS-CoV-2 specificity of second-wave clones peaking day 37.

Constant-segment-primed 5'RACE gave TCR alpha and TCR beta cDNA libraries with sample barcodes and UMIs. Via MiXCR, TCRdb re-called the 5' RACE reads, giving one row per CDR3 protein. The sample lists about 340,000 distinct CDR3 sequences; over 10% were seen once. This CDR3 comprises 15 residues. Per germline, CDR1 MNHEY and CDR2 SMNVEV (reference sequence). V trimming: 8 bases; J trimming: 0 bases; junction bases outside the gene matches: 7. About this clonotype: The antigen is unknown.

The receptor comes from a man younger than 35 who had mild COVID-19 (a few samples of this study predate the infection). Cell type and time point are not known. J is TRBJ2-7 and V is TRBV27, with TRBD1 matching over 10 bases. Specimen: PBMCs or a T cell subset sorted from them (not recorded which). In nucleotides, the CDR3 is TGTGCCAGCGGACCCGGGACAGGGGCCTCCTACGAGCAGTACTTC. The encoded protein is CASGPGTGASYEQYF.